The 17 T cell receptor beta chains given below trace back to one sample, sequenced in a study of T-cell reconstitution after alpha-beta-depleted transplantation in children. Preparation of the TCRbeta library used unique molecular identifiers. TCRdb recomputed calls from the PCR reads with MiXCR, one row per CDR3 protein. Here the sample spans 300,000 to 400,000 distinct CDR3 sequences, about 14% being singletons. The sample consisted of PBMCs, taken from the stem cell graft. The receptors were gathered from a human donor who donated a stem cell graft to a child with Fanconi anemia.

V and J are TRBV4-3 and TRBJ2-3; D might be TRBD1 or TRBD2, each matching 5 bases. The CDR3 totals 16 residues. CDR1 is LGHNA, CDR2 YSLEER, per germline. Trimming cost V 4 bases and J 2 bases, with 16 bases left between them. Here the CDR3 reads CASSRTPGRTTDTQYF. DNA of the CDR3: TGCGCCAGCAGCCGCACCCCGGGACGGACCACAGATACGCAGTATTTT.

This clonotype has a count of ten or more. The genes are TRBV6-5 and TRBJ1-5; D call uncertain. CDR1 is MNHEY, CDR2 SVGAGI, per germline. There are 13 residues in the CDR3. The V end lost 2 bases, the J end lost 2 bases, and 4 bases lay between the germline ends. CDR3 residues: CASSYDGNQPQHF. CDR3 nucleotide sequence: TGTGCCAGCAGTTACGATGGCAATCAGCCCCAGCATTTT.

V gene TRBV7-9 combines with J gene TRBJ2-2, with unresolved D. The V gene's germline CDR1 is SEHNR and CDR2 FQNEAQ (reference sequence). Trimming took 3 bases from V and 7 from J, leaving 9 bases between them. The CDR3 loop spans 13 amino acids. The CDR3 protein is CASSLENYGELFF. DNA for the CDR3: TGTGCCAGCAGCTTGGAGAATTACGGGGAGCTGTTTTTT. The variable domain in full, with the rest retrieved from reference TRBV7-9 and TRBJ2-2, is DTGVSQNPRHKITKRGQNVTFRCDPISEHNRLYWYRQTLGQGPEFLTYFQNEAQLEKSRLLSDRFSAERPKGSFSTLEIQRTEQGDSAMYLCASSLENYGELFFGEGSRLTVL.

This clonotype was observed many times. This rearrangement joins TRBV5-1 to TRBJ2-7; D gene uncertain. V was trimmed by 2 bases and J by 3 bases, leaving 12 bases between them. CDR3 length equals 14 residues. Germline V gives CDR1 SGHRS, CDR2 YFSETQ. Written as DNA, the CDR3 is TGCGCCAGCAGCTTCGGCAGGATAGTCTACGAGCAGTACTTC. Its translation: CASSFGRIVYEQYF.

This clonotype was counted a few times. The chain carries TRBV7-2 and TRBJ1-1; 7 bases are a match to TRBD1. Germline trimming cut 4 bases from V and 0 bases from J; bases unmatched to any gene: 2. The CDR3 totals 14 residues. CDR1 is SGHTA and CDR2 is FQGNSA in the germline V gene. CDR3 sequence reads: CASSWGQLNTEAFF. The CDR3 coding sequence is TGTGCCAGCAGCTGGGGACAGCTGAACACTGAAGCTTTCTTT.

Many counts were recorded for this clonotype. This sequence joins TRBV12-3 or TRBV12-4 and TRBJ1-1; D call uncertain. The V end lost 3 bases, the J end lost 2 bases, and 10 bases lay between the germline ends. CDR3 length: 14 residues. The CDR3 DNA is TGTGCCAGCAGTTTGGGTAGCTTTAACACTGAAGCTTTCTTT. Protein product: CASSLGSFNTEAFF.

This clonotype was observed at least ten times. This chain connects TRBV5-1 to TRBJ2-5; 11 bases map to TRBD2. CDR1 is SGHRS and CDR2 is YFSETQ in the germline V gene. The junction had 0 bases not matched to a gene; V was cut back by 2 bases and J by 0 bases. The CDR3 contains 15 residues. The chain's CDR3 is CASSLLAGDQETQYF. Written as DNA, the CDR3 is TGCGCCAGCAGCTTACTAGCGGGGGACCAAGAGACCCAGTACTTC.

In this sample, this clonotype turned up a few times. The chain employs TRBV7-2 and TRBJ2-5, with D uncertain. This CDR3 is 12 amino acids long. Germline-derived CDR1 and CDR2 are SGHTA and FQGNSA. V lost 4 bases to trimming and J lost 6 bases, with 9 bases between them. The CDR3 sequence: CASSYGRQTQYF. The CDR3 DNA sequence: TGTGCCAGCAGCTACGGGCGTCAGACCCAGTACTTC. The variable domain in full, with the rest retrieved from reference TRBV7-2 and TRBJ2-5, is GAGVSQSPSNKVTEKGKDVELRCDPISGHTALYWYRQSLGQGLEFLIYFQGNSAPDKSGLPSDRFSAERTGGSVSTLTIQRTQQEDSAVYLCASSYGRQTQYFGPGTRLLVL.

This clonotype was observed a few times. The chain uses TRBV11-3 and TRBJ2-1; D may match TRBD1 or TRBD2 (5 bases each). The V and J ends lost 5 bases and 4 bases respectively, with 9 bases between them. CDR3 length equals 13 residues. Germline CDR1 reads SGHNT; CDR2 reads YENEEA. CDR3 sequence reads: CASSRDGYNEQFF. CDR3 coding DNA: TGTGCCAGCAGCCGGGACGGATACAATGAGCAGTTCTTC.

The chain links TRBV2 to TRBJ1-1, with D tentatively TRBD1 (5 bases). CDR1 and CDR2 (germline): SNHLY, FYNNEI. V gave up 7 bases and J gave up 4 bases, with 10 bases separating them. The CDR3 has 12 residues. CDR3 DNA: TGTGCCAGCACCTCAGGGTTCACTGAAGCTTTCTTT. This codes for CASTSGFTEAFF. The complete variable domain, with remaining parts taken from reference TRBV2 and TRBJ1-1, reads EPEVTQTPSHQVTQMGQEVILRCVPISNHLYFYWYRQILGQKVEFLVSFYNNEISEKSEIFDDQFSVERPDGSNFTLKIRSTKLEDSAMYFCASTSGFTEAFFGQGTRLTVV.

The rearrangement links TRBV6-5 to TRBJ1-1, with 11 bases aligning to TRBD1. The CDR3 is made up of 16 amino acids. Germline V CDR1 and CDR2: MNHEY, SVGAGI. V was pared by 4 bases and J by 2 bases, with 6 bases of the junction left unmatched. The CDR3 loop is CASSWRTGGENTEAFF. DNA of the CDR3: TGTGCCAGCAGTTGGCGGACAGGGGGCGAAAACACTGAAGCTTTCTTT.

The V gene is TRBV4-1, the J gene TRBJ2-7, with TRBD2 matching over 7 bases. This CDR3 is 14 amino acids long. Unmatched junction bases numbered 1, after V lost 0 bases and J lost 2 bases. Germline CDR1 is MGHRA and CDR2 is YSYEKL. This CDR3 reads CASSQDGGAYEQYV. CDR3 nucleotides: TGCGCCAGCAGCCAAGATGGGGGGGCCTACGAGCAGTACGTC.

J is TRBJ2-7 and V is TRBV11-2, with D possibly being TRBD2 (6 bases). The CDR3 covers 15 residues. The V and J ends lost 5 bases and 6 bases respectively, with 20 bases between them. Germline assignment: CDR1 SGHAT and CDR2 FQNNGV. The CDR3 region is CASSPISSGRGEQYF. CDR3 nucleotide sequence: TGTGCCAGCAGCCCAATCAGTTCAGGGCGGGGCGAGCAGTACTTC. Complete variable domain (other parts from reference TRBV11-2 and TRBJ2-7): EAGVAQSPRYKIIEKRQSVAFWCNPISGHATLYWYQQILGQGPKLLIQFQNNGVVDDSQLPKDRFSAERLKGVDSTLKIQPAKLEDSAVYLCASSPISSGRGEQYFGPGTRLTVT.

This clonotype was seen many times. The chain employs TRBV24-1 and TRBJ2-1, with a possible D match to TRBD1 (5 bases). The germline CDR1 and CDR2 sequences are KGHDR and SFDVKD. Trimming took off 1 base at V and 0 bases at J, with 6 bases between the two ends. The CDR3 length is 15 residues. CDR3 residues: CATSDLGVSYNEQFF. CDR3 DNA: TGTGCCACCAGTGATTTAGGGGTCTCCTACAATGAGCAGTTCTTC.

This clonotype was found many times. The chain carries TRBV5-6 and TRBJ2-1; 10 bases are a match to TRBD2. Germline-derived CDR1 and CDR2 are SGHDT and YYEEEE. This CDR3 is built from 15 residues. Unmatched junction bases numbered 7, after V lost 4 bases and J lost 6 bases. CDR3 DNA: TGTGCCAGCAGCGGTAGCGGGGGGCCCGGCAATGAGCAGTTCTTC. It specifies CASSGSGGPGNEQFF.

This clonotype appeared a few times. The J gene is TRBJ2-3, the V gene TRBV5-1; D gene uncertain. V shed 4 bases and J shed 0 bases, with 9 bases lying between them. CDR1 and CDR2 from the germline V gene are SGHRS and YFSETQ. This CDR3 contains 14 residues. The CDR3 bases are TGCGCCAGCAGCGTGGATTCTAGCACAGATACGCAGTATTTT. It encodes CASSVDSSTDTQYF.

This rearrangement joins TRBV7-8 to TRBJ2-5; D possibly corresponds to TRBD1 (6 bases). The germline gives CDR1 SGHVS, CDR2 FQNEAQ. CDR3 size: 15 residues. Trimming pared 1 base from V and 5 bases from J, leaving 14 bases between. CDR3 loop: CASSLGAGEGETQYF. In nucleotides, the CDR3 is TGTGCCAGCAGCTTAGGAGCAGGGGAAGGCGAGACCCAGTACTTC.